The 30 T cell receptor beta chains below were found in one sample sequenced in a study of neurological immune-mediated disorders. Via MiXCR, TCRdb re-called the 5' RACE reads, giving one row per CDR3 protein. Found here are about 18,000 distinct CDR3 sequences, around a quarter of them singletons; the top ten hold 33%. Specimen: PBMCs. These receptors were taken from a man in his fifties or sixties with HTLV-1-associated myelopathy (HAM/TSP).

The V call is TRBV7-2, the J call TRBJ2-2, with 7 bases matching TRBD1. CDR1 SGHTA and CDR2 FQGNSA come from the germline V gene. The CDR3 is 16 residues long. The ends lost 5 bases at V and 6 bases at J; junction bases unmatched: 12. CDR3: CASSQTGTSFSGELFF. CDR3 DNA sequence: TGTGCCAGCAGCCAGACAGGGACCTCTTTTTCCGGGGAGCTGTTTTTT. Full variable domain (rest looked up from reference TRBV7-2 and TRBJ2-2): GAGVSQSPSNKVTEKGKDVELRCDPISGHTALYWYRQSLGQGLEFLIYFQGNSAPDKSGLPSDRFSAERTGGSVSTLTIQRTQQEDSAVYLCASSQTGTSFSGELFFGEGSRLTVL.

This rearrangement joins TRBV5-6 to TRBJ1-2, with unresolved D. This CDR3 has 13 residues. The germline V gene encodes CDR1 SGHDT and CDR2 YYEEEE. With 4 bases removed from V and 4 bases from J, the gap between germline ends came to 11 bases. CDR3 in amino acids: CASSGTTFYGYTF. CDR3 coding DNA: TGTGCCAGCAGCGGAACAACTTTCTATGGCTACACCTTC.

The gene calls are TRBV6-5 and TRBJ2-3; tentatively, D is TRBD2 (5 bases). Germline CDR1 MNHEY, CDR2 SVGAGI. The CDR3 contains 13 residues. V dropped 2 bases and J dropped 10 bases, with 13 bases sitting between them. CDR3 sequence reads: CASSYQVAGAQYF. The CDR3 nucleotides are TGTGCCAGCAGTTACCAGGTCGCCGGGGCGCAGTATTTT.

This clonotype was seen more than once but under ten times. The genes are TRBV5-1 and TRBJ1-1; D perhaps matches TRBD1 (6 bases). This CDR3 has 13 residues. With 4 bases removed from V and 3 bases from J, the gap between germline ends came to 10 bases. From germline, CDR1 is SGHRS and CDR2 YFSETQ. In nucleotides, the CDR3 is TGCGCCAGCAGCGGAGGGGGGTACACTGAAGCTTTCTTT. It codes for CASSGGGYTEAFF.

The V call is TRBV29-1, the J call TRBJ1-1, with D uncertain. The CDR3 consists of 14 residues. CDR1 and CDR2 (germline): SQVTM, ANQGSEA. The V and J ends lost 0 bases and 6 bases respectively, with 14 bases between them. Written as DNA, the CDR3 is TGCAGCGTTGAAGAGGGTACGGGGTTCGCTGAAGCTTTCTTT. Amino acids: CSVEEGTGFAEAFF. The full variable domain, its missing parts supplied by reference TRBV29-1 and TRBJ1-1, is SAVISQKPSRDICQRGTSLTIQCQVDSQVTMMFWYRQQPGQSLTLIATANQGSEATYESGFVIDKFPISRPNLTFSTLTVSNMSPEDSSIYLCSVEEGTGFAEAFFGQGTRLTVV.

This clonotype was seen once. The chain has TRBV7-9 and TRBJ2-3; D possibly corresponds to TRBD1 (6 bases). Matching the DNA end better, TRBJ2-5 makes the J call doubtful. From germline, CDR1 is SEHNR and CDR2 FQNEAQ (reference sequence). The CDR3 contains 12 residues. The CDR3 DNA sequence: TGTGCCAGCAGTTACAGGGTTGAGACCCAGTACTTC. As protein: CASSYRVETQYF.

V and J are TRBV20-1 and TRBJ2-2; weak D call: TRBD2 (6 bases). Germline V gene data show CDR1 as DFQATT and CDR2 as SNEGSKA (reference sequence). The V end was cut by 3 bases, the J end by 11 bases, with 19 bases between. This CDR3 region has 14 residues. The CDR3, as DNA: TGCAGTGCTAGTGGGGACTCCACGCGCGAAGAGCTGTTTTTT. This encodes CSASGDSTREELFF.

This clonotype was seen repeatedly, ten times or more. V gene TRBV13 combines with J gene TRBJ1-3, with D possibly TRBD1 on 5 matching bases. From germline, CDR1 is PRHDT and CDR2 FYEKMQ (reference sequence). V dropped 5 bases and J dropped 0 bases, with 20 bases sitting between them. This CDR3 has 18 residues. CDR3 in amino acids: CASSPEGRGRSSGNTIYF. The CDR3 DNA reads as TGTGCCAGCAGCCCCGAGGGGAGGGGCAGGTCCTCTGGAAACACCATATATTTT.

This clonotype has more than one count but fewer than ten. The chain carries TRBV20-1 and TRBJ2-7; D gene uncertain. Trimming left V 3 bases short and J 3 bases short, with 12 bases between. Germline CDR1 and CDR2: DFQATT and SNEGSKA (reference sequence). The CDR3 runs to 13 residues. CDR3 loop: CSASSSGYYEQYF. In DNA form, the CDR3 reads TGCAGTGCTAGTAGTTCCGGTTACTACGAGCAGTACTTC.

This clonotype was observed a single time. A read error may produce the germline difference seen at one junction end. The chain carries TRBV3-1 and TRBJ1-2; 11 bases fit TRBD1. Germline V gene data show CDR1 as LGHDT and CDR2 as YNNKEL (reference sequence). The CDR3 consists of 15 residues. The chain's CDR3 is CASSQHGQGAPGYSF. The CDR3 DNA reads as TGTGCCAGCAGCCAACATGGACAGGGGGCGCCTGGCTACAGCTTC.

The chain joins TRBV5-1 to TRBJ1-2; D unresolved. Trimming stripped 1 base from V and 8 bases from J, with 15 bases between. In germline, CDR1 is SGHRS, CDR2 YFSETQ. The CDR3 length is 14 residues. The chain's CDR3 is CASSLTRDSPGYTF. In DNA, the CDR3 is TGCGCCAGCAGCTTGACGAGGGATTCGCCCGGCTACACCTTC. The full variable domain, with the rest looked up from reference TRBV5-1 and TRBJ1-2, is KAGVTQTPRYLIKTRGQQVTLSCSPISGHRSVSWYQQTPGQGLQFLFEYFSETQRNKGNFPGRFSGRQFSNSRSEMNVSTLELGDSALYLCASSLTRDSPGYTFGSGTRLTVV.

This clonotype was observed at least ten times. The chain employs TRBV20-1 and TRBJ1-4, with TRBD1 matching over 10 bases. This CDR3 has 14 amino acids. Germline assignment: CDR1 DFQATT and CDR2 SNEGSKA (reference sequence). V lost 5 bases to trimming and J lost 8 bases; unmatched junction nucleotides: 8. CDR3 DNA: TGCAGTGCTTCACCAGGGACAGGGGTGGAAAAACTGTTTTTT. This codes for CSASPGTGVEKLFF.

This rearrangement joins TRBV12-5 to TRBJ2-1, with D perhaps given as TRBD1 or TRBD2 (5 bases each). Germline CDR1 reads LGHNT; CDR2 reads FRNRAP. The length of the CDR3 is 15 residues. V was pared by 4 bases and J by 4 bases, with 14 bases between. CDR3 residues: CASGSLGRTYNEQFF. In DNA form, the CDR3 reads TGTGCTAGTGGTTCCCTGGGACGGACGTACAATGAGCAGTTCTTC.

The CDR3 is CAISDFTPRTQGTNYGYTF. CDR3 coding DNA: TGTGCCATCAGTGATTTCACCCCACGTACCCAGGGGACTAACTATGGCTACACCTTC. The chain has TRBV10-3 and TRBJ1-2; the D gene is possibly TRBD1 (6 bases). This CDR3 has 19 amino acids. V lost 3 bases to trimming and J lost 0 bases, with 23 bases between them. The germline CDR1 and CDR2 sequences are ENHRY and SYGVKD.

This clonotype was seen a handful of times. The rearrangement uses TRBV5-1 and TRBJ2-3, with D perhaps TRBD2 (5 bases). This CDR3 comprises 13 residues. Germline V gives CDR1 SGHRS, CDR2 YFSETQ. Trimming removed 4 bases from V and 8 bases from J, with 14 bases in between. In DNA form, the CDR3 reads TGCGCCAGCAGCCCGCCGGACTCAAGTACGCAGTATTTT. Translated: CASSPPDSSTQYF.

The chain links TRBV5-1 to TRBJ1-1; D remains unclear. Looked up from germline, CDR1 is SGHRS and CDR2 is YFSETQ. The length of the CDR3 is 12 residues. V was clipped by 5 bases and J by 8 bases, with 13 bases between them. CDR3 nucleotides: TGCGCCAGCAGAGGCTTTGGGGTAGAAGCTTTCTTT. Translation: CASRGFGVEAFF.

This clonotype was picked up many times. The rearrangement links TRBV14 to TRBJ2-7, with 8 nucleotides matching TRBD2. V dropped 2 bases and J dropped 0; count of bases not matched to a gene: 12. Germline CDR1 is SGHDN and CDR2 is FVKESK. The CDR3 consists of 18 residues. In nucleotides, the CDR3 is TGTGCCAGCAGCCAAAAAAGGAGGGAGCGGGGGAGCTCCTACGAGCAGTACTTC. Amino acid sequence: CASSQKRRERGSSYEQYF.

This chain joins TRBV7-8 and TRBJ2-3, with TRBD1 matching 9 bases. V lost 4 bases to trimming and J lost 0 bases; unmatched junction nucleotides: 8. CDR1 SGHVS and CDR2 FQNEAQ come from the germline V gene. The CDR3 length is 17 residues. The CDR3 loop reads CASSSLNRGRSTDTQYF. The CDR3 DNA reads as TGTGCCAGCAGCTCGCTAAACAGGGGGCGAAGCACAGATACGCAGTATTTT.

V gene TRBV19 combines with J gene TRBJ2-3; TRBD2 is a possible D gene (6 bases). Germline V lookup: CDR1 LNHDA, CDR2 SQIVND (reference sequence). Trimming stripped 5 bases from V and 2 bases from J, with 11 bases between. CDR3 length: 14 residues. The CDR3 DNA is TGTGCCAGTAGTCCGGGACTCCACACAGATACGCAGTATTTT. It codes for CASSPGLHTDTQYF.

By sample share, this clonotype is medium-sized. The rearrangement uses TRBV11-2 and TRBJ2-2; no definite D call. This CDR3 comprises 14 residues. Trimming removed 1 base from V and 3 bases from J, with 6 bases in between. Germline V lookup: CDR1 SGHAT, CDR2 FQNNGV. In nucleotides, the CDR3 is TGTGCCAGCAGCTTAGGGGTGGACACCGGGGAGCTGTTTTTT. As protein: CASSLGVDTGELFF.

The CDR3 nucleotides read TGCGCCAGTGGAGACTTCGACAGGACCATCTCTGGGGCCAACGTCCTGACTTTC. The encoded protein is CASGDFDRTISGANVLTF. The chain carries TRBV5-1 and TRBJ2-6, with D possibly matching TRBD1 (6 bases). Germline CDR1 reads SGHRS; CDR2 reads YFSETQ. This CDR3 contains 18 residues. Trimming stripped 8 bases from V and 0 bases from J, with 21 bases between.

By proportion, this clonotype is medium-sized (0.01 to 0.1%). At one boundary the junction diverges from the germline segment, which might be a read error. The gene calls are TRBV2 and TRBJ1-5; D gene ambiguous. The CDR3 covers 13 residues. The germline V gene encodes CDR1 SNHLY and CDR2 FYNNEI. CDR3 sequence reads: CASGRDYDQPEHF. The CDR3 bases are TGTGCCAGCGGCCGAGACTATGATCAGCCCGAGCATTTT.

The CDR3 coding sequence is TGTGCCAGCAGCCCCGGAGGGGTATACGAGCAGTACTTC. This sequence encodes CASSPGGVYEQYF. This rearrangement joins TRBV7-6 to TRBJ2-7; the D gene is possibly TRBD2 (6 bases). The ends were cut back, 5 bases at V and 4 bases at J, with 12 bases in the middle. The CDR3 extends over 13 amino acids. CDR1 is SGHVS, CDR2 FNYEAQ, per germline.

This clonotype was seen many times. The V and J genes are TRBV10-3 and TRBJ2-1, with D perhaps given as TRBD1 or TRBD2 (5 bases each). V lost 5 bases and J lost 1, with 18 bases in between. Germline-derived CDR1 and CDR2 are ENHRY and SYGVKD. This CDR3 comprises 17 residues. CDR3 coding DNA: TGTGCCATCAGTCCCGGCCGGGGCAAGGGGTCCTACAATGAGCAGTTCTTC. Translation: CAISPGRGKGSYNEQFF.

The J gene is TRBJ1-2, the V gene TRBV20-1, with no clear D. The germline CDR1 and CDR2 sequences are DFQATT and SNEGSKA (reference sequence). Trimming shortened V by 2 bases and J by 0 bases, and 7 bases separated the two germline ends. This CDR3 region has 13 residues. The CDR3 DNA follows: TGCAGTGCTAGAAGGGAAACTAACTATGGCTACACCTTC. Translation: CSARRETNYGYTF.

The table lists this clonotype with a few counts. CDR3 DNA: TGTGCCAGCAGCATGTCCCCGGGGGCGGGGTCGAGGGAGACCCAGTACTTC. This translates into CASSMSPGAGSRETQYF. V is TRBV7-9 and J is TRBJ2-5; TRBD1 or TRBD2 may be the D gene (6 bases each). This CDR3 contains 17 residues. From germline, CDR1 is SEHNR and CDR2 FQNEAQ (reference sequence). V dropped 5 bases and J dropped 5 bases, with 24 bases sitting between them.

This clonotype was found a few times. J is TRBJ1-2 and V is TRBV6-6, with 8 bases that match TRBD1. This CDR3 is built from 14 residues. Germline-derived CDR1 and CDR2 are MNHNY and SVGAGI (reference sequence). Germline trimming cut 3 bases from V and 7 bases from J; bases unmatched to any gene: 7. The CDR3 loop reads CASSYGTGRGGYTF. DNA of the CDR3: TGTGCCAGCAGTTATGGGACAGGAAGGGGTGGCTACACCTTC.

This clonotype has ten or more counts. The rearrangement uses TRBV6-5 and TRBJ2-3; 7 bases fit TRBD2. This CDR3 spans 14 amino acids. Germline V gene sequence: CDR1 MNHEY, CDR2 SVGAGI. J was trimmed by 6 bases and V by 6 bases; bases with no gene match: 9. The CDR3 nucleotides read TGTGCCAGCAGCCTCTCGGGGGGATCTGATACGCAGTATTTT. This codes for CASSLSGGSDTQYF.

This clonotype appeared many times. V usage is TRBV2 and J usage is TRBJ2-2; 8 bases fit TRBD2. The CDR3 runs 14 residues. Germline-derived CDR1 and CDR2 are SNHLY and FYNNEI. V shed 4 bases, J shed 4 bases, and the junction held 2 bases outside the gene matches. In DNA form, the CDR3 reads TGTGCCAGCAGTGCACTAGCGGCCACCGGGGAGCTGTTTTTT. It translates to CASSALAATGELFF.

The sample holds a few counts of this clonotype. The chain joins TRBV10-3 to TRBJ2-7; D unclear. Germline V CDR1 and CDR2: ENHRY, SYGVKD. Trimming pared 4 bases from V and 6 bases from J, leaving 10 bases between. This CDR3 spans 12 amino acids. CDR3 protein: CAISGRSLEQYF. Written as DNA, the CDR3 is TGTGCCATCAGTGGGAGATCGCTCGAGCAGTACTTC.